This T cell receptor (beta chain) was found in a study of CD8+CD57+ T cells in acquired aplastic anemia. Study at large: Sorted CD4+ and CD8+ cells gave a mean 3.2 ug DNA, range roughly 0.2 to 27.4 ug. Study results and limitations: Common to patients and controls were around 30 CD8+ CDR3 sequences.

Whoever was chosen for sequencing had shown CD8+CD57+ cell expansion by flow cytometry. CDR1 is MGHDK and CDR2 is SYGVNS in the germline V gene. V lost 0 bases to trimming and J lost 1 base; unmatched junction nucleotides: 4. This CDR3 has 16 residues. Of note for this clonotype: Its specificity is unknown.

TCR beta VDJ and CDR3 profiling used genomic DNA as template. TCRdb re-called the reads through MiXCR, storing one row per CDR3 protein. Among 130,000 or so distinct CDR3 sequences listed, 50% to 60% were seen once. This TCR was sampled from a human donor with aplastic anemia. The V and J genes are TRBV25-1 and TRBJ2-5; 8 bases fit TRBD1. The sample was sorted CD4+, CD8+, or CD8+CD57+ T cells (not recorded which) from PBMCs. The CDR3 loop reads CASSEYNRGVQETQYF. DNA for the CDR3: TGTGCCAGCAGTGAATATAACAGGGGGGTCCAAGAGACCCAGTACTTC.